A selection of T cell receptor beta chains follows, all from one sample in a study of cytomegalovirus exposure and HLA in healthy donors. Profiled with immunoSEQ multiplex PCR; TCRdb holds only in-frame clones, not every one. The sample comprises roughly 120,000 clones, about nine tenths of which are singletons, and around 3.3% rests with the top ten. Sequenced input: PBMCs. Source of these receptors: a man in his thirties or forties in good health and CMV-seronegative. Each CDR3 is given with its conserved first and last residue. The D gene is left open where the match is weak. Only part of the rows carry a size: once, few, many, or a class if the clone is expanded.

cdr3_length	clone_size	d_call	v_call	j_call	cdr3_aa	cdr3_nt
16	.	TRBD2	TRBV7-9	TRBJ2-6	CASSSDRGAGANVLTF	TGTGCCAGCAGCTCGGACCGGGGGGCTGGGGCCAACGTCCTGACTTTC
18	.	.	TRBV4-1	TRBJ2-3	CASSQVKTSSLSTDTQYF	TGCGCCAGCAGCCAAGTAAAGACTAGTTCCCTTAGCACAGATACGCAGTATTTT
15	.	.	TRBV7-9	TRBJ1-3	CASSLVSSSGNTIYF	TGTGCCAGCAGCTTAGTTTCTAGCTCTGGAAACACCATATATTTT
15	.	TRBD1	TRBV27	TRBJ2-3	CATKDRGGSPDTQYF	TGTGCCACAAAAGACAGGGGCGGTTCTCCAGATACGCAGTATTTT
13	.	.	TRBV27	TRBJ2-1	CASSPQGYNEQFF	TGTGCCAGCAGTCCCCAGGGATACAATGAGCAGTTCTTC
15	.	TRBD2	TRBV11-3	TRBJ2-3	CASSSSGVITDTQYF	TGTGCCAGCAGCTCTAGCGGGGTTATCACAGATACGCAGTATTTT
14	few	.	TRBV14	TRBJ2-2	CASSQGRYTGELFF	TGTGCCAGCAGCCAGGGGCGATACACCGGGGAGCTGTTTTTT
16	.	.	TRBV7-8	TRBJ1-6	CASSLAHRSTGSPLHF	TGTGCCAGCAGCTTAGCCCACAGGTCTACCGGCTCACCCCTCCACTTT
13	.	.	TRBV7-3	TRBJ1-1	CASSLTGGTEAFF	TGTGCCAGCAGCTTAACGGGCGGGACTGAAGCTTTCTTT
13	.	TRBD1	TRBV29-1	TRBJ1-1	CSVIDRGNTEAFF	TGCAGCGTCATCGACAGGGGGAACACTGAAGCTTTCTTT
14	.	TRBD2	TRBV19	TRBJ2-5	CASSNLAVVETQYF	TGTGCCAGTAGTAACCTAGCGGTTGTGGAGACCCAGTACTTC
15	.	.	TRBV2	TRBJ1-6	CASSPGGGDNSPLHF	TGTGCCAGCAGTCCGGGCGGGGGGGATAATTCACCCCTCCACTTT
13	.	TRBD2	TRBV30	TRBJ2-5	CARGTSVQETQYF	TGTGCCCGTGGGACTAGCGTACAAGAGACCCAGTACTTC
14	.	.	TRBV6-5	TRBJ2-7	CASSYLDTRYEQYF	TGTGCCAGCAGTTACTTGGACACCCGATACGAGCAGTACTTC
15	.	.	TRBV19	TRBJ1-5	CASSAGRADNQPQHF	TGTGCCAGTAGTGCCGGACGAGCGGACAATCAGCCCCAGCATTTT
15	.	.	TRBV4-3	TRBJ1-4	CASSQGSGYNEKLFF	TGCGCCAGCAGCCAAGGGTCGGGGTATAATGAAAAACTGTTTTTT
15	.	.	TRBV4-1	TRBJ2-7	CASSQPQAGWGEQYF	TGCGCCAGCAGCCAACCCCAGGCCGGATGGGGCGAGCAGTACTTC
14	.	TRBD1	TRBV7-8	TRBJ2-3	CASSFDRGLDTQYF	TGTGCCAGCAGCTTCGACAGGGGCTTGGATACGCAGTATTTT
16	.	TRBD2	TRBV9	TRBJ2-3	CASSHTAGVLTDTQYF	TGTGCCAGCAGTCATACAGCGGGGGTTCTCACAGATACGCAGTATTTT
14	once	.	TRBV7-9	TRBJ1-2	CASSPNEGSAGYTF	TGTGCCAGCAGCCCAAATGAAGGGAGCGCTGGCTACACCTTC
14	.	.	TRBV28	TRBJ1-5	CASTSGTPNQPQHF	TGTGCCAGTACATCCGGGACACCCAATCAGCCCCAGCATTTT
15	.	.	TRBV7-8	TRBJ2-5	CASSLELDPGETQYF	TGTGCCAGCAGCTTAGAGCTCGACCCAGGAGAGACCCAGTACTTC
15	.	TRBD2	TRBV10-2	TRBJ2-2	CASRGGWQNTGELFF	TGCGCCAGCAGGGGGGGGTGGCAAAACACCGGGGAGCTGTTTTTT
15	.	.	TRBV28	TRBJ1-1	CASTLGGRLNTEAFF	TGTGCCAGCACCTTGGGTGGCAGGCTGAACACTGAAGCTTTCTTT
14	.	TRBD1	TRBV4-1	TRBJ1-2	CASSHTGVNYGYTF	TGCGCCAGCAGTCACACAGGGGTTAACTATGGCTACACCTTC
14	.	.	TRBV27	TRBJ1-4	CASSNRDLYEKLFF	TGTGCCAGCAGTAACAGGGATCTGTATGAAAAACTGTTTTTT
15	.	.	TRBV15	TRBJ1-2	CATSRDWGENYGYTF	TGTGCCACCAGCAGAGATTGGGGGGAGAACTATGGCTACACCTTC
14	.	.	TRBV6-5	TRBJ1-2	CASSSTGVRYGYTF	TGTGCCAGCAGTTCCACCGGGGTACGCTATGGCTACACCTTC
13	.	.	TRBV28	TRBJ1-5	CASSFSNNQPQHF	TGTGCCAGCAGTTTTAGCAACAATCAGCCCCAGCATTTT
13	.	.	TRBV14	TRBJ1-2	CASSLGGPYGYTF	TGTGCCAGCAGCCTGGGGGGGCCCTATGGCTACACCTTC
14	.	TRBD2	TRBV15	TRBJ2-5	CATSIRGGEETQYF	TGTGCCACCAGCATTCGCGGGGGTGAAGAGACCCAGTACTTC
14	.	.	TRBV7-9	TRBJ1-1	CASSHLAGTIEAFF	TGTGCCAGCAGCCACCTGGCAGGCACCATTGAAGCTTTCTTT
14	.	.	TRBV4-1	TRBJ1-2	CASSQVGGAEGYTF	TGCGCCAGCAGCCAAGTTGGAGGGGCAGAGGGCTACACCTTC
15	.	.	TRBV10-3	TRBJ1-4	CAIRSSGGVDEKLFF	TGTGCCATCAGGAGCTCGGGGGGTGTAGATGAAAAACTGTTTTTT
15	.	.	TRBV5-6	TRBJ2-7	CASSLVGRQGYEQYF	TGTGCCAGCAGCTTGGTTGGCCGGCAGGGCTACGAGCAGTACTTC
15	.	.	TRBV6-6	TRBJ1-2	CASSSRSLTGSGYTF	TGTGCCAGCAGCAGCAGGAGCTTAACAGGGTCCGGCTACACCTTC
13	.	.	TRBV18	TRBJ1-4	CASSPGQREKLFF	TGTGCCAGCTCACCAGGACAGAGGGAAAAACTGTTTTTT